The 26 T cell receptor beta chains below were found in one sample sequenced in a study of tissue T cells after allogeneic stem cell transplantation. TCRdb's copy holds only in-frame clones and misses some; the assay was immunoSEQ multiplex PCR. The sample holds about 700 clones, roughly 40% seen once. Sequencing used descending colon tissue, obtained at autopsy. All receptors derive from a female patient aged 40-70 years with steroid-refractory graft-versus-host disease after an allogeneic stem cell transplant. The graft donor may be the source of some T cells.

The J gene is TRBJ1-6, the V gene TRBV30, with D possibly matching TRBD1 (6 bases). The CDR3 consists of 13 residues. In germline, CDR1 is GTSNPN, CDR2 SVGIG (reference sequence). The ends were cut back, 4 bases at V and 7 bases at J, with 11 bases in the middle. The CDR3 sequence is CAWTGQRNSPLHF. The CDR3 DNA is TGTGCCTGGACAGGACAGCGGAATTCACCCCTCCACTTT.

V is TRBV24-1 and J is TRBJ2-3; possibly TRBD2 for D (5 bases). The CDR3 is 12 amino acids. Germline V CDR1 and CDR2: KGHDR, SFDVKD. V gave up 9 bases and J gave up 3 bases, with 9 bases separating them. CDR3 DNA sequence: TGTGCCACCGGTTCGGGAACAGATACGCAGTATTTT. Translated, it gives CATGSGTDTQYF.

The chain links TRBV5-4 to TRBJ1-6; 9 positions match TRBD1. Trimming cost V 5 bases and J 7 bases; bases outside gene matches: 4. Germline loops: CDR1 SGHNT, CDR2 YYREEE (reference sequence). The CDR3 sequence is 14 residues long. The CDR3 bases are TGTGCCAGCAGTCGGGACAGGGAGAATTCACCCCTCCACTTT. It codes for CASSRDRENSPLHF.

The rearrangement joins TRBV19 to TRBJ1-5; a weak D match, TRBD1 (5 bases). From germline, CDR1 is LNHDA and CDR2 SQIVND (reference sequence). Trimming cost V 1 base and J 7 bases, with 11 bases left between them. There are 14 residues in the CDR3. This CDR3 is CASSIGDGGQPQHF. The CDR3 coding sequence is TGTGCCAGTAGTATAGGAGATGGGGGACAGCCCCAGCATTTT.

This sequence joins TRBV5-1 and TRBJ2-7, with D unclear. CDR3 length: 13 residues. Germline CDR1 SGHRS, CDR2 YFSETQ. V was cut by 1 base and J by 0 bases, with 5 bases left in between. The CDR3 DNA sequence: TGCGCCAGCAGCTTGCAGAGCTCCTACGAGCAGTACTTC. Translation: CASSLQSSYEQYF.

Only a few counts were recorded for this clone. The chain combines TRBV5-1 with TRBJ2-5, with D perhaps given as TRBD1 or TRBD2 (5 bases each). V lost 3 bases to trimming and J lost 4 bases, with 7 bases between them. The CDR3 covers 12 residues. The germline V gene has CDR1 SGHRS and CDR2 YFSETQ. The CDR3 DNA follows: TGCGCCAGCAGCTCGAGGGGAGAGACCCAGTACTTC. Translated: CASSSRGETQYF.

By its share, this clone is hyperexpanded. The chain employs TRBV4-1 and TRBJ1-1, with TRBD1 as a possible D gene (6 bases). Trimming pared 0 bases from V and 8 bases from J, leaving 13 bases between. The CDR3 is 14 residues long. Germline V gene data show CDR1 as MGHRA and CDR2 as YSYEKL. DNA for the CDR3: TGCGCCAGCAGCCAAGATCTGGGGGCAGGGGAAGCTTTCTTT. It encodes CASSQDLGAGEAFF.

V is TRBV7-9 and J is TRBJ1-1; D not resolved. The germline V gene encodes CDR1 SEHNR and CDR2 FQNEAQ (reference sequence). Trimming pared 3 bases from V and 0 bases from J, leaving 11 bases between. The CDR3 contains 15 residues. DNA of the CDR3: TGTGCCAGCAGCTTTGGTTTAGAAATGAACACTGAAGCTTTCTTT. Translating gives CASSFGLEMNTEAFF.

A few counts support this clone. The rearrangement uses TRBV6-5 and TRBJ1-3, with D hard to call. Trimming removed 6 bases from V and 0 bases from J, with 12 bases in between. This CDR3 has 15 amino acids. Per germline, CDR1 MNHEY and CDR2 SVGAGI. This CDR3 is CASRSGLSSGNTIYF. The CDR3 coding sequence is TGTGCCAGCAGATCGGGGTTAAGCTCTGGAAACACCATATATTTT.

This clone appeared a few times. The chain links TRBV2 to TRBJ2-7; 7 bases line up with TRBD2. The CDR3 sequence is 16 residues long. Germline lookup yields CDR1 SNHLY and CDR2 FYNNEI. The junction had 18 bases not matched to a gene; V was cut back by 6 bases and J by 7 bases. Written as DNA, the CDR3 is TGTGCCAGCAGGGGCGGGTGGGCTAGCGGACGAGGAGAGCAGTACTTC. Translating it yields CASRGGWASGRGEQYF.

This clone was picked up a small number of times. The chain has TRBV6-5 and TRBJ2-7; 11 positions match TRBD2. V dropped 8 bases and J dropped 3; count of bases not matched to a gene: 6. This CDR3 is 14 amino acids long. Germline V gene sequence: CDR1 MNHEY, CDR2 SVGAGI. The CDR3 DNA is TGTGCCAGCGATTCCGGGACTAGCGGCTACGAGCAGTACTTC. Its translation: CASDSGTSGYEQYF.

The chain is built from TRBV2 and TRBJ1-2; the match to TRBD1 covers 8 bases. The CDR3 totals 15 residues. The V gene end was trimmed by 8 bases and the J gene end by 0 bases; junction bases not matched to a gene: 8. CDR1 is SNHLY and CDR2 is FYNNEI in the germline V gene. The CDR3 loop reads CASRRGRTANYGYTF. The DNA of the CDR3 is TGTGCCAGCCGCAGGGGGCGGACCGCTAACTATGGCTACACCTTC.

This chain connects TRBV6-5 to TRBJ2-7; D could derive from TRBD1 or TRBD2 (5 bases each). The V end was cut by 4 bases, the J end by 2 bases, with 12 bases between. There are 14 residues in the CDR3. CDR1 and CDR2 (germline): MNHEY, SVGAGI. CDR3 DNA sequence: TGTGCCAGCAGTTCAGGGACGTTGACCTACGAGCAGTACTTC. It codes for CASSSGTLTYEQYF.

The chain uses TRBV30 and TRBJ2-5, with 7 positions matching TRBD2. The CDR3 length is 14 residues. J was trimmed by 1 base and V by 2 bases; bases with no gene match: 4. CDR1 is GTSNPN, CDR2 SVGIG, per germline (reference sequence). For the CDR3, the DNA is TGTGCCTGGAGTCTCGGACTAGTCCAAGAGACCCAGTACTTC. This gives the protein CAWSLGLVQETQYF.

This chain connects TRBV24-1 to TRBJ2-1; 9 positions agree with TRBD2. J lost 6 bases, V lost 1 base, and 6 bases had no gene match. The germline CDR1 and CDR2 sequences are KGHDR and SFDVKD. The CDR3 length is 16 residues. CDR3 DNA: TGTGCCACCAGTGATTTAGGGGGCGGGAGGGCCAATGAGCAGTTCTTC. Translated, it gives CATSDLGGGRANEQFF.

A single count supports this clone. J is TRBJ1-2 and V is TRBV19; D call uncertain. V shed 3 bases and J shed 8 bases, with 16 bases lying between them. CDR3 size: 14 residues. Germline lookup yields CDR1 LNHDA and CDR2 SQIVND (reference sequence). The CDR3 nucleotides are TGTGCCAGTAGTATTCTGGGCACAACCTCAGGCTACACCTTC. Translation gives CASSILGTTSGYTF. Full variable domain (rest looked up from reference TRBV19 and TRBJ1-2): DGGITQSPKYLFRKEGQNVTLSCEQNLNHDAMYWYRQDPGQGLRLIYYSQIVNDFQKGDIAEGYSVSREKKESFPLTVTSAQKNPTAFYLCASSILGTTSGYTFGSGTRLTVV.

This clone was counted once. V and J are TRBV6-5 and TRBJ2-5; tentative D call: TRBD2 (6 bases). Germline CDR1 is MNHEY and CDR2 is SVGAGI. CDR3 length equals 13 residues. Trimming took 8 bases from V and 2 from J, leaving 12 bases between them. The DNA of the CDR3 is TGTGCCAGCTCAGGACTATCGCAAGAGACCCAGTACTTC. Encoded protein: CASSGLSQETQYF.

The chain couples TRBV11-2 to TRBJ1-2; D may be TRBD1 (5 bases). The germline V and J ends were trimmed by 3 bases and 7 bases, with 12 bases remaining between them. CDR1 is SGHAT and CDR2 is FQNNGV in the germline V gene. The length of the CDR3 is 13 residues. The CDR3 is CASSFSRGSGYTF. Here the CDR3 DNA reads TGTGCCAGCAGCTTTTCAAGGGGCAGTGGCTACACCTTC. The variable domain in full, completed from reference TRBV11-2 and TRBJ1-2, reads EAGVAQSPRYKIIEKRQSVAFWCNPISGHATLYWYQQILGQGPKLLIQFQNNGVVDDSQLPKDRFSAERLKGVDSTLKIQPAKLEDSAVYLCASSFSRGSGYTFGSGTRLTVV.

The chain uses TRBV10-3 and TRBJ1-1; TRBD1 matches at 10 bases. The germline CDR1 and CDR2 sequences are ENHRY and SYGVKD. The CDR3 contains 13 residues. V was clipped by 9 bases and J by 1 base; unmatched bases: 2. The CDR3 DNA reads as TGTGCCATTCGACAGGGGGCGAACACTGAAGCTTTCTTT. Translated, it gives CAIRQGANTEAFF.

The chain links TRBV10-3 to TRBJ1-1; maybe TRBD1 (5 bases). The CDR3 runs 12 residues. V was shortened by 6 bases and J by 6 bases, with 11 bases between the two germline ends. The germline CDR1 and CDR2 sequences are ENHRY and SYGVKD. The CDR3 is CAISGGLSEAFF. The CDR3, as DNA: TGTGCCATCAGCGGGGGTTTATCTGAAGCTTTCTTT.

By its share, this clone is medium-sized (0.01 to 0.1%). The chain recombines TRBV7-2 with TRBJ2-5, with D tentatively TRBD1 or TRBD2 (6 bases each). The CDR3 covers 12 residues. Looked up from germline, CDR1 is SGHTA and CDR2 is FQGNSA. Trimming pared 4 bases from V and 9 bases from J, leaving 12 bases between. The CDR3 spells CASSSLRGAQYF. The CDR3, as DNA: TGTGCCAGCAGCTCCCTAAGGGGGGCCCAGTACTTC.

The chain couples TRBV5-4 to TRBJ2-1; D perhaps matches TRBD1 (6 bases). V lost 9 bases to trimming and J lost 5 bases, with 12 bases between them. Germline V gene lookup returns CDR1 SGHNT and CDR2 YYREEE (reference sequence). The CDR3 loop spans 12 amino acids. CDR3 in amino acids: CATTGFDNEQFF. CDR3 nucleotides: TGTGCCACCACAGGGTTCGACAATGAGCAGTTCTTC.

This clone occurred a few times. The chain employs TRBV5-1 and TRBJ2-1, with D possibly being TRBD1 (6 bases). Trimming took 4 bases from V and 1 from J, leaving 9 bases between them. The CDR3 extends over 14 amino acids. The germline CDR1 and CDR2 sequences are SGHRS and YFSETQ. DNA for the CDR3: TGCGCCAGCAGCACAGGGTATTCCTACAATGAGCAGTTCTTC. Translating gives CASSTGYSYNEQFF.

V and J are TRBV11-2 and TRBJ1-3; no definite D call. Trimming cost V 2 bases and J 0 bases, with 11 bases left between them. Germline values: CDR1 SGHAT, CDR2 FQNNGV. CDR3 length: 16 residues. The CDR3 nucleotides are TGTGCCAGCAGCTTATCTCCACTGAGCTCTGGAAACACCATATATTTT. Translated, it gives CASSLSPLSSGNTIYF.

This sequence joins TRBV2 and TRBJ2-1, with a possible D match to TRBD2 (6 bases). Germline V gene data show CDR1 as SNHLY and CDR2 as FYNNEI. Trimming cost V 8 bases and J 0 bases, with 8 bases left between them. This CDR3 is 13 amino acids long. CDR3 loop: CASRGGSYNEQFF. The CDR3 DNA reads as TGTGCCAGCCGGGGAGGCTCCTACAATGAGCAGTTCTTC.

The chain carries TRBV12-3 or TRBV12-4 and TRBJ1-5; D is uncertain. This CDR3 region has 12 residues. V lost 2 bases and J lost 15, with 14 bases in between. CDR3 loop: CASSLSARSRHF. Here the CDR3 DNA reads TGTGCCAGCAGTTTAAGTGCTCGTAGTCGGCATTTT.